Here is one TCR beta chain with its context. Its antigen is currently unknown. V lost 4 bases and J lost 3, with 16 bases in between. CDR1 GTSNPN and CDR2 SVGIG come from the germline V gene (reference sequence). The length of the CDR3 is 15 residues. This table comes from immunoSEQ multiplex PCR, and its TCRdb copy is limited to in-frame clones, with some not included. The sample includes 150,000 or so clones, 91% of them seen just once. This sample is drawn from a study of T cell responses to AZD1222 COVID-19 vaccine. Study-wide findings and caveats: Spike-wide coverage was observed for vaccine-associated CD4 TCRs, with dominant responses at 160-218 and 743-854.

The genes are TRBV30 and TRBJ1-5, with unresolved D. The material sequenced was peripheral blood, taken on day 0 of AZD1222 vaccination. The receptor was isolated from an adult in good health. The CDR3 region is CAWTYPGHSNQPQHF. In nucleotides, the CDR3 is TGTGCCTGGACCTACCCCGGGCATTCCAATCAGCCCCAGCATTTT.